The rows below give T cell receptor beta chains drawn from one sample of a study of T cells after yellow fever vaccination. TCRdb re-called the 5' RACE reads through MiXCR, storing one row per CDR3 protein. The sample has 600,000 to 750,000 distinct CDR3 sequences, over 9% seen once. This sample comprised PBMCs, obtained on the day of the yellow fever booster vaccination. The receptors were sampled from a man aged 25 to 45 who received the YFV17D yellow fever vaccine. Each CDR3 is given with its conserved first and last residue. Fields, in order: V gene, D gene, J gene, clone size, CDR3 DNA, CDR3 protein. The D gene is left open where the match is weak. Rows give clone size only sometimes, using once, few, many, or a class for an expanded clone.

TRBV5-4	-	TRBJ1-1	-	TGTGCCAGCAGCTTAAGAAAGGGGTTGCTCAGGAACACTGAAGCTTTCTTT	CASSLRKGLLRNTEAFF
TRBV3-1	-	TRBJ2-3	-	TGTGCCAGCAGCCCTATGGGCGGCCCTTCGGATACGCAGTATTTT	CASSPMGGPSDTQYF
TRBV27	-	TRBJ2-1	few	TGTGCCAGCAGTTTATTAGGAGGAGGCTACAATGAGCAGTTCTTC	CASSLLGGGYNEQFF
TRBV20-1	-	TRBJ2-3	-	TGCAGTGCTAGGGGGACAATCTACACAGATACGCAGTATTTT	CSARGTIYTDTQYF
TRBV24-1	-	TRBJ2-3	-	TGTGCCACCAGTTCCCCCACAGATACGCAGTATTTT	CATSSPTDTQYF
TRBV20-1	-	TRBJ2-5	-	TGCAGTGCTAGTACAGGGAATTGGGAGACCCAGTACTTC	CSASTGNWETQYF
TRBV18	-	TRBJ2-2	-	TGTGCCAGCTCACCGGTCGAACTGACGAACACCGGGGAGCTGTTTTTT	CASSPVELTNTGELFF
TRBV7-3	-	TRBJ2-7	few	TGTGCCAGCAGCTTATTTGCGGACGAGCAGTACTTC	CASSLFADEQYF
TRBV18	-	TRBJ2-2	-	TGTGCCAGCTCACCGACGAGGGGAAGCGGCACCGGGGAGCTGTTTTTT	CASSPTRGSGTGELFF
TRBV7-6	-	TRBJ2-7	-	TGTGCCAGCAGCTTAGGGACGGAATTCTACGAGCAGTACTTC	CASSLGTEFYEQYF
TRBV19	-	TRBJ1-5	-	TGTGCCAGCGGGGATGTGGGTCAGCCCCAGCATTTT	CASGDVGQPQHF
TRBV20-1	TRBD2	TRBJ2-7	few	TGCAGTGCTAGGGTTGTAGCGGGAGGGTACTACGAGCAGTACTTC	CSARVVAGGYYEQYF
TRBV4-3	TRBD2	TRBJ2-3	-	TGCGCCAGCAGCCAGTTGTCTAGCGGGCTTAGCACAGATCCGCAGTATTTT	CASSQLSSGLSTDPQYF
TRBV12-3/TRBV12-4	-	TRBJ2-1	few	TGTGCCAGCAGTTTTAGCGACGGCAGCTCCTACAATGAGCAGTTCTTC	CASSFSDGSSYNEQFF
TRBV10-1	TRBD1	TRBJ2-1	-	TGCGCCAGCGGACAGGTCAATGAGCAGTTCTTC	CASGQVNEQFF
TRBV13	TRBD1	TRBJ2-7	-	TGTGCCAGCAGCTTCCGGGGACAGGGGCACGAGCAGTACTTC	CASSFRGQGHEQYF
TRBV7-6	-	TRBJ2-1	few	TGTGCCAGCAGCTTAGTGTCTACGAGCTCCTACAATGAGCAGTTCTTC	CASSLVSTSSYNEQFF
TRBV11-3	-	TRBJ2-5	-	TGTGCCAGCAGCTTAGGAGGGGGGACCCTGGGGGAGACCCAGTACTTC	CASSLGGGTLGETQYF
TRBV12-3/TRBV12-4	TRBD1	TRBJ2-7	few	TGTGCCAGCAGTTTAGGAGGACAGGCGGGCGAGCAGTACTTC	CASSLGGQAGEQYF
TRBV5-6	-	TRBJ2-6	-	TGTGCCAGCAGCTCTCCTCCCAACGTCCTGACTTTC	CASSSPPNVLTF
TRBV7-9	-	TRBJ2-7	few	TGTGCCAGCAGCTTAGTCGGGTCGGGCCGTTCCTACGAGCAGTACTTC	CASSLVGSGRSYEQYF
TRBV7-2	TRBD1	TRBJ2-3	-	TGTGCCAGCAGCCAGGGACAGGGGCGCACAGATACGCAGTATTTT	CASSQGQGRTDTQYF
TRBV7-2	-	TRBJ2-2	-	TGTGCCAGCAGCTTAGGGGTTTACGCCGGGGAGCTGTTTTTT	CASSLGVYAGELFF
TRBV9	-	TRBJ2-3	few	TGTGCCAGCAGCGTCTCCAGGACCACAGATACGCAGTATTTT	CASSVSRTTDTQYF
TRBV2	TRBD1	TRBJ2-3	many	TGTGCCAGCAACTGGGACAGGGGCGAAGATACGCAGTATTTT	CASNWDRGEDTQYF
TRBV20-1	TRBD1	TRBJ1-1	many	TGCAGTGCTAGTAGGGGGCGTGGCACTGAAGCTTTCTTT	CSASRGRGTEAFF
TRBV6-1	TRBD2	TRBJ2-3	few	TGTGCCAGCAGTGTGATAGCGGGAGGGGCAGATACGCAGTATTTT	CASSVIAGGADTQYF
TRBV11-2	-	TRBJ2-3	many	TGTGCCAGCAGCTTAGGCAGCTTAAGCACAGATACGCAGTATTTT	CASSLGSLSTDTQYF
TRBV7-8	-	TRBJ2-3	many	TGTGCCAGCAGCTTAGAGCGGTCCCCCGTAGGCACAGATACGCAGTATTTT	CASSLERSPVGTDTQYF
TRBV4-3	-	TRBJ2-3	-	TGCGCCAGCAGCCAACCACCCGCCGGGGGGCAAGATACGCAGTATTTT	CASSQPPAGGQDTQYF
TRBV7-2	-	TRBJ1-4	few	TGTGCCAGCAGCTTTTTCCAGGGGAGCGAAAAACTGTTTTTT	CASSFFQGSEKLFF
TRBV7-9	-	TRBJ2-7	few	TGTGCCAGCAGCTTACAAACAAGGGGCGGAGAGCAGTACTTC	CASSLQTRGGEQYF
TRBV7-2	TRBD2	TRBJ2-7	-	TGTGCCAGCAGCTTAGTGCCGACAGCGGGGGGAGGGTCCGAGCAGTACTTC	CASSLVPTAGGGSEQYF
TRBV7-3	-	TRBJ2-2	-	TGTGCCAGCAGCTCTGCCGGGAGTCCCACCGGGGAGCTGTTTTTT	CASSSAGSPTGELFF
TRBV5-5	-	TRBJ2-1	few	TGTGCCAGCAGCCCCCCCCCGAGCTCCTACAATGAGCAGTTCTTC	CASSPPPSSYNEQFF
TRBV18	TRBD1	TRBJ2-6	once	TGTGCCAGCTCACTTCGGACAGGGGGCGGTTCTGGGGCCAACGTCCTGACTTTC	CASSLRTGGGSGANVLTF
TRBV4-3	TRBD2	TRBJ2-5	few	TGCGCCAGCAGCCAAGTGGCTAGCGGGACCCTCGGGGAGACCCAGTACTTC	CASSQVASGTLGETQYF
TRBV28	TRBD2	TRBJ2-7	few	TGTGCCAGCAGCCTACATAGCGGGCAGAGGGAGCAGTACTTC	CASSLHSGQREQYF
TRBV5-8	-	TRBJ1-1	-	TGTGCCAGCAGCTTCCCCACAAACAGTGAAGCTTTCTTT	CASSFPTNSEAFF
TRBV5-1	-	TRBJ2-7	few	TGCGCCAGCAGCTCCGGGGCCGGCTACGAGCAGTACTTC	CASSSGAGYEQYF
TRBV4-3	-	TRBJ2-3	-	TGCGCCAGCAGCCAAGGCAGGGGCTTTTGGACAGATACGCAGTATTTT	CASSQGRGFWTDTQYF
TRBV7-2	-	TRBJ1-6	few	TGTGCCAGCAGCCCAGGGTTCGGCTCTTCACCCCTCCACTTT	CASSPGFGSSPLHF
TRBV23-1	-	TRBJ2-1	-	TGCGCCAGCAGTCCCCTGGAGCGTGGGGAAGATGAGCAGTTCTTC	CASSPLERGEDEQFF
TRBV5-1	-	TRBJ2-1	-	TGCGCCAACAGCTCCATGGGGGATTTCTCCTACAATGAGCAGTTCTTC	CANSSMGDFSYNEQFF
TRBV29-1	-	TRBJ2-1	-	TGCAGCGTTGGGGTCTACCACAATGAGCAGTTCTTC	CSVGVYHNEQFF
TRBV6-2/TRBV6-3	-	TRBJ1-5	few	TGTGCCAGCAGTCAGCCGCAGAAATCAAGGAGTCAGCCCCAGCATTTT	CASSQPQKSRSQPQHF
TRBV10-3	-	TRBJ2-1	many	TGTGCCATCACCGCGTCGAGCTCCTACAATGAGCAGTTCTTC	CAITASSSYNEQFF
TRBV6-2/TRBV6-3	-	TRBJ2-5	-	TGTGCCAGCAGTTACGCGCCAGGGAGAAGTCAAGAGACCCAGTACTTC	CASSYAPGRSQETQYF